This paragraph covers one T cell receptor (beta chain) sequence. It lacks a known antigen. Nothing much larger sits one base from this clone, and base qualities are not available. In Seattle, one collaborating source enrolled patients while the infection was active and tracked those patients longitudinally over the course of disease. Whole blood was collected in K2EDTA tubes by collaborating institutions according to the institutions' own protocols. Collaborator samples were shipped for TCRbeta analysis as frozen whole blood, isolated PBMCs, or DNA extracted from either sample type. The entry originates in a study of blood T cell repertoires in COVID-19 (dated by TCRdb to the early 2020s). Regarding the research as a whole: The collaborator samples originated in the United States, Italy and Spain and spanned the acute and convalescent phases of COVID-19. The material from the prospective study consisted of cDNA or gDNA derived from T cells, B-cell-depleted T cells, or PBMCs. Deeply sampled blood TCRbeta repertoires from subjects exposed to, actively infected with, or recovered from COVID-19 were included in the dataset. The repertoires were made available in a free public database intended to serve as a resource for research on the immune response to SARS-CoV-2. The samples were drawn from two sources: the first 160 participants of the ongoing ImmuneRACE study, and fewer than 1,500 subjects contributed by 6 global collaborators. Nearly every sample came with metadata listing a de-identified subject ID, COVID-19 status, age in years and sex. Where available, HLA class I and class II types were obtained from metadata supplied by the sample provider rather than from assay-based typing. Study-wide conclusions, independent of this receptor: The amount of clinical and demographic metadata varied by source and participant and was provided uncurated.

TCRbeta CDR3 regions were amplified from genomic DNA using the immunoSEQ Assay, a bias-controlled multiplex PCR. Processing in the source paper ran as follows. Nucleated cell counts per sample were estimated from amplification of reference gene primers within the assay. To quantify the absolute abundance of each unique TCRbeta CDR3 rearrangement, sequence reads were collapsed and filtered. For each sample, productive Simpson clonality was calculated as the square root of Simpson's diversity index over productive rearrangements. Drawn from immuneACCESS, this table holds only the in-frame rearrangements with V and J called that TCRdb kept. Clones are partly lost; checked studies trace under half to an unresolved V gene and leave the rest unexplained. The V and J calls and clone size come from that table; D and trimming were worked out from the DNA. For this sample there are 350,000 to 500,000 clones; 85% to 90% appear just once. The ten largest make up less than 0.95% of the sample.

V drops 0 bases and J drops 3 bases, leaving 11 bases in between. CDR1 SGHNT and CDR2 YYREEE were looked up in the germline V gene (reference sequence). The CDR3, from cysteine to phenylalanine, totals 15 residues. CDR3 DNA is the only sequence kept; it has 45 bases, read in frame from the first base. The TCR sequence derives from a young man with COVID-19, enrolled during active disease. What was sequenced was peripheral blood. The V and J segments used are TRBV5-4 and TRBJ2-3; the D region possibly corresponds to TRBD2 (6 bases align). The DNA is as follows: TGTGCCAGCAGCTTGGGAACGGGAGCTACAGATACGCAGTATTTT. Translation gives CASSLGTGATDTQYF.